The sequence of this T cell receptor (beta chain) was determined in a study of OX40 agonist ivuxolimab in advanced cancers. In the study overall: Dose-escalation patients' cancers were hepatocellular carcinoma, melanoma, renal cell or head and neck cancer. Partial responses occurred in three patients (one hepatocellular carcinoma, two cutaneous melanoma).

General observations from the study: Dosing at 0.1 to 3.0 mg/kg was accompanied by clonal expansion of CD4+ and CD8+ blood T cells by week 6.

As concerns this clone: Its antigen is unidentified.

The data were produced by immunoSEQ multiplex PCR, yet TCRdb's version contains in-frame clones alone and is incomplete. This table has 25,000 to 40,000 clones, roughly 89% appearing once. V lost 7 bases to trimming and J lost 8 bases; unmatched junction nucleotides: 14. Germline V gene lookup returns CDR1 SQVTM and CDR2 ANQGSEA. This CDR3 has 15 amino acids. The gene calls are TRBV29-1 and TRBJ2-1; 10 nucleotides line up with TRBD1. The TCR sequence derives from an adult with an advanced solid tumor such as melanoma, head and neck, liver or kidney cancer. Sequenced material: CD4+ or CD8+ T cells sorted from blood, taken in a trial of the OX40 agonist ivuxolimab. CDR3 sequence reads: CSAGGQGMAGHEQFF. DNA for the CDR3: TGCAGCGCGGGGGGACAGGGGATGGCGGGCCATGAGCAGTTCTTC.